This T cell receptor beta chain derives from a study of radiotherapy plus CTLA-4 blockade in lung cancer. Looking at the study overall: An objective response was seen in 18% of patients, and disease control in about 31%.

Treatment of patients with chemo-refractory metastatic non-small-cell lung cancer consisted of focal radiation plus CTLA-4 blockade with ipilimumab. Produced via immunoSEQ multiplex PCR; TCRdb's table is partial and in-frame only. The sample has tens of thousands of clones, about two thirds seen once; the top ten hold around an eighth. Notes on the study in general: Once radiotherapy plus ipilimumab had been given, TCR clones derived from tumor expanded in blood. Interferon-beta and early blood T cell clone dynamics reportedly predicted response best.

In the case of this clone: Antigen: not known.

Sequenced here: peripheral blood, sampled from a patient treated with radiotherapy plus ipilimumab. The source of this sequence is a human donor with non-small cell lung cancer that progressed on radiotherapy plus ipilimumab.

Here the CDR3 DNA reads TGTGCCAGCGGGGGACAACGAAGCAATCAGCCCCAGCATTTT. Translated, it gives CASGGQRSNQPQHF. The chain couples TRBV6-6 to TRBJ1-5; possibly TRBD1 for D (6 bases). Germline CDR1 MNHNY, CDR2 SVGAGI (reference sequence). The CDR3 loop spans 14 amino acids. V lost 8 bases and J 1 base, leaving 12 bases between the germline ends.